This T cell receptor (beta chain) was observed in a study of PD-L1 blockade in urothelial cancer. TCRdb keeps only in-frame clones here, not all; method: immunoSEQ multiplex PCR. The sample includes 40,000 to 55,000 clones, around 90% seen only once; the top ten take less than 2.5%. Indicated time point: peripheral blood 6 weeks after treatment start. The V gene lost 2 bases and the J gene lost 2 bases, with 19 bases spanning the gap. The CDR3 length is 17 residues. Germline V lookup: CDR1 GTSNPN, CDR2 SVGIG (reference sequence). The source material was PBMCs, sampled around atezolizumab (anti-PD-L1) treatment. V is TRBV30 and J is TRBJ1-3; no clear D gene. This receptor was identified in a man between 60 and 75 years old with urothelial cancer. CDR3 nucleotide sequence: TGTGCCTGGAGTCCGCAAGCAAGGGAGATACCTGGAAACACCATATATTTT. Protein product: CAWSPQAREIPGNTIYF. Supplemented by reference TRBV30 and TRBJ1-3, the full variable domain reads SQTIHQWPATLVQPVGSPLSLECTVEGTSNPNLYWYRQAAGRGLQLLFYSVGIGQISSEVPQNLSASRPQDRQFILSSKKLLLSDSGFYLCAWSPQAREIPGNTIYFGEGSWLTVV.